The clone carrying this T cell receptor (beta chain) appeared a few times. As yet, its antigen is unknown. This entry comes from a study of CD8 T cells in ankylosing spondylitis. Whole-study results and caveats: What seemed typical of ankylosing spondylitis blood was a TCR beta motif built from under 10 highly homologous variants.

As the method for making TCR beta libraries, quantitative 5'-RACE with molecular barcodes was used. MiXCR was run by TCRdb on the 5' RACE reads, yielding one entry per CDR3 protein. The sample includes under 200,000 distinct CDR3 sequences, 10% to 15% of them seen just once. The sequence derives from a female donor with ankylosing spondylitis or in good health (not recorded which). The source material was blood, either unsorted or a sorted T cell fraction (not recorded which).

Written as DNA, the CDR3 is TGTGCCACCAGCAAGACAGCATCCTACAATGAGCAGTTCTTC. Translating gives CATSKTASYNEQFF. V and J are TRBV24-1 and TRBJ2-1; possibly TRBD1 for D (5 bases). The V end lost 7 bases, the J end lost 1 base, and 10 bases lay between the germline ends. Looked up from germline, CDR1 is KGHDR and CDR2 is SFDVKD. The CDR3 loop spans 14 amino acids.